The present T cell receptor (beta chain) was sequenced within a study of cytomegalovirus exposure and HLA in healthy donors. Overall study context: Membership in the Caucasian-associated ancestry cluster was found for around four fifths of approximately 430 genotyped donors.

Whole-study findings and limits: Other equally common chains were less clonally expanded than HLA-associated TCR beta chains, a later analysis showed.

As for this clone: Its antigen is not identified.

CDR1 is MDHEN and CDR2 is SYDVKM in the germline V gene. Trimming took off 8 bases at V and 6 bases at J, with 12 bases between the two ends. This CDR3 contains 12 residues. PCR was performed using 60 Vbeta and 13 Jbeta primers. Original analysis: Later, tens of millions of unique TCR beta chains were counted in an analysis, and approximately 10 million of them were shared. Profiling relied on immunoSEQ multiplex PCR, and the TCRdb table lists in-frame clones only, not all of them. From that table come the V and J calls and clone size; the DNA was used to work out D and trimming. This sample's table has about 200,000 clones.

The specimen sequenced was PBMCs. The sequence derives from a boy younger than 18 in good health and CMV-seronegative. The chain has TRBV28 and TRBJ2-3; D unresolved. CDR3 bases: TGTGCCAGCCGTACTCAAGAGGATACGCAGTATTTT. Translating it yields CASRTQEDTQYF.